This T cell receptor (beta chain) was profiled in a study of graft-versus-host responses after intestinal transplantation (dated by TCRdb to the early 2020s). The study in broad terms: The transplants that recipients received were multivisceral, liver-intestinal, or isolated intestinal. After intestinal transplantation, graft-versus-host and host-versus-graft alloreactive T cell clones in the graft, circulation and bone marrow were tracked using bulk TCR-beta CDR3 sequencing. Donor T cell macrochimerism was defined as a peak of at least 4% donor T cells among recipient peripheral blood mononuclear cells. All recipients received anti-thymocyte globulin induction followed by maintenance tacrolimus and steroids for approximately 3 years. Of the 20 to 25 intestinal transplant recipients enrolled in the cohort, one of whom was a retransplant, 3 patients without pretransplant specimens were excluded. Rather than being sequenced by the commercial service, samples from three later patients were sequenced in-house on an Illumina MiSeq and processed with MiXCR. To identify alloreactive clones, pre-transplant mixed lymphocyte reaction products were sequenced and compared with unstimulated pre-transplant donor and recipient T cells. Findings and caveats that apply to the study as a whole: Early after transplant, peak levels of circulating GvH clones were found to be associated with declines in HvG clones. Conclusions were limited by the relatively low number and heterogeneity of intestinal transplant patients. GvH clones were detected in recipient bone marrow, and some appeared earlier in ileal mucosa or blood, consistent with an intestinal mucosal origin. In the allografts of patients with donor T cell macrochimerism, GvH to HvG T cell clonal ratios were high.

In light of the paper, this sample's time point label describes: cells obtained before transplantation from donor or recipient. Mixed lymphocyte reactions plated some 200,000 CFSE-labeled pre-transplant responders with some 200,000 irradiated violet-dye-labeled stimulators and were cultured for around six days. Proliferating CD3+CD4+CFSE-low and CD3+CD8+CFSE-low responder cells were FACS-sorted on a BD Influx sorter after the mixed lymphocyte reaction. CDR1 and CDR2, per the germline V gene (reference sequence), are SEHNR and FQNEAQ. Trimming takes 1 base from V and 2 bases from J, and the germline ends sit 19 bases apart. The CDR3 measures 18 amino acids from cysteine to phenylalanine. Only CDR3 DNA is held: 54 bases, read in frame from base 1. A note on this clone: Per-base quality was not reported, and no clone a single base away is much larger than it.

Library preparation used the immunoSEQ multiplex PCR assay. For most patients, genomic DNA was isolated using the Qiagen DNeasy Blood and Tissue Kit and was shipped frozen to Adaptive Biotechnologies for TCR sequencing. High-throughput TCR-beta CDR3 sequencing of genomic DNA from most patients was performed by Adaptive Biotechnologies. In the paper's pipeline: TCR sequencing data were retrieved from Adaptive's ImmunoSEQ software for some 17 patients, whereas three other patients were processed with MiXCR and VDJtools. CD4 versus CD8 sorting errors were corrected by removing sequences found in both subsets at a frequency ratio below 5:1. Because the origin of CDR3 nucleotide sequences shared between donor and recipient could not be assigned, those sequences were removed. Alloreactive clones required at least 2-fold expansion over unstimulated cells and minimum CFSE-low frequency of 0.002% (template counts) or 0.001% (read counts). A clone was considered mappable if detected in the sequenced pre-transplant spleen, lymph node, or MLR CFSE-low populations of the donor or recipient. The cumulative frequency of alloreactive clones was calculated as a percentage of all sequences, weighted by copy number. What TCRdb holds here is the immuneACCESS table cut down to in-frame rearrangements. Part of the clones is not present; checked against another copy, under half of the missing clones reflect an unresolved V gene, and the others are unexplained. V and J calls and clone size are as listed in that table; D and trimming were resolved from the DNA. The sample table contains approximately 23,000 clones; only one count was recorded for 35% to 50% of them. The ten largest clones add up to over 1.1% of the sample.

Rearrangement joined TRBV7-9 to TRBJ2-3, with the D gene too uncertain to name. The TCR sequence derives from a human patient who was an organ donor for intestinal transplantation. The sample consisted of alloreactive CD8+ T cells from a mixed lymphocyte reaction culture, taken before transplantation. Read against the paper, the sample's cell subset or site label means: CFSE-low proliferating T cells sorted from roughly six-day pre-transplant mixed lymphocyte reaction (GvH or HvG direction). The nucleotide sequence is given as TGTGCCAGCAGCTTAGTAACTGGAATAGTTCCTTACACAGATACGCAGTATTTT. This sequence encodes CASSLVTGIVPYTDTQYF. The full variable domain, completed from the reference TRBV7-9 and TRBJ2-3 proteins outside the CDR3, reads DTGVSQNPRHKITKRGQNVTFRCDPISEHNRLYWYRQTLGQGPEFLTYFQNEAQLEKSRLLSDRFSAERPKGSFSTLEIQRTEQGDSAMYLCASSLVTGIVPYTDTQYFGPGTRLTVL.